This T cell receptor (beta chain) was recorded in a study of cytomegalovirus exposure and HLA in healthy donors. The V segment lost 6 bases and the J segment 8 bases; nucleotides outside the gene matches: 15. CDR1 MNHEY and CDR2 SMNVEV come from the germline V gene (reference sequence). The CDR3 is 16 amino acids. A multiplex PCR was run with 60 Vbeta primers and 13 Jbeta primers. Produced via immunoSEQ multiplex PCR; TCRdb's table is partial and in-frame only. This sample has about 180,000 clones, with about four fifths found just once. Sequenced input: PBMCs. The TCR was taken from a girl aged 5-17 years in good health and CMV-seropositive. V and J are TRBV27 and TRBJ1-2; TRBD1 aligns across 10 bases. The CDR3 DNA reads TGTGCCAGCAGCGGCCTACCGGGACAGGGGACGGGGGGCTACACCTTC. Translated, it gives CASSGLPGQGTGGYTF.